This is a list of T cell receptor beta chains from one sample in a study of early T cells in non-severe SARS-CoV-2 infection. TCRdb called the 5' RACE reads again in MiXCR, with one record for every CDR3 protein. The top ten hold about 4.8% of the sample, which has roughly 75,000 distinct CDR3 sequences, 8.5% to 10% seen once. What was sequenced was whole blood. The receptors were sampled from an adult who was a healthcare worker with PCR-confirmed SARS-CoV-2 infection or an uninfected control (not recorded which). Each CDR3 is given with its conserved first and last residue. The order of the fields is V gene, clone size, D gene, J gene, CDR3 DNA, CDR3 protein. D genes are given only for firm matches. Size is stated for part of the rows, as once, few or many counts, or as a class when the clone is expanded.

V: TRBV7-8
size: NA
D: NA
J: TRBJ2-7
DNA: TGTGCCAGCAGCTCCCACATACTGTACGAGCAGTACTTC
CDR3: CASSSHILYEQYF

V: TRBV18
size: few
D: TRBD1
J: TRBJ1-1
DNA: TGTGCCAGCTCACCAGTAGCACAGGGGAGGACTGAAGCTTTCTTT
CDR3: CASSPVAQGRTEAFF

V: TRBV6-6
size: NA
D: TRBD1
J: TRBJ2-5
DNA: TGTGCCAGCACCTCACAGGGGTCTGGAGAGACCCAGTACTTC
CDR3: CASTSQGSGETQYF

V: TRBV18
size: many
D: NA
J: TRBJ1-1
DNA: TGTGCCAGCTCACCATTACCGCGGGACGCGAACACTGAAGCTTTCTTT
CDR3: CASSPLPRDANTEAFF

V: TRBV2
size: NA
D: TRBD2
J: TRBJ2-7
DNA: TGTGCCAGCACTAGCGGGAGGCTGGGGGGATACGAGCAGTACTTC
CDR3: CASTSGRLGGYEQYF

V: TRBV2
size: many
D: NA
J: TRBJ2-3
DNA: TGTGCCAGCAGTCGGGACACCAGAAACCTTAGCACAGATACGCAGTATTTT
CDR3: CASSRDTRNLSTDTQYF

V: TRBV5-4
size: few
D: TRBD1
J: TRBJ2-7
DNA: TGTGCCAGCAGCTTGTACAGGGGTAACTACGAGCAGTACTTC
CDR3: CASSLYRGNYEQYF

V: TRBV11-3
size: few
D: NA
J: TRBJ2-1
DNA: TGTGCCAGCAGCTTACTCGCAGGGAGTGAGCAGTTCTTC
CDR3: CASSLLAGSEQFF

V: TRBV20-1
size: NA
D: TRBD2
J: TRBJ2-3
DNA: TGCAGTGCTAGAGATCGCGGGAGGGCCACAGATACGCAGTATTTT
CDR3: CSARDRGRATDTQYF

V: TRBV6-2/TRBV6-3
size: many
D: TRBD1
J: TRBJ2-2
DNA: TGTGCCAGCAGTTACTTGTTGGGACAGCCAGACACCGGGGAGCTGTTTTTT
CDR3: CASSYLLGQPDTGELFF

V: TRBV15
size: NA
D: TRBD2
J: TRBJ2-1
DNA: TGTGCCACCAGCCCCCCGGGGGGATACAATGAGCAGTTCTTC
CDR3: CATSPPGGYNEQFF

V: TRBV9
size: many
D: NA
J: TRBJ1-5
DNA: TGTGCCAGCAGCGTAGGTCTTTCCCGACAAGGAGTGGGCAGCAATCAGCCCCAGCATTTT
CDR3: CASSVGLSRQGVGSNQPQHF

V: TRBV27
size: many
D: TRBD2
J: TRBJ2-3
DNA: TGTGCCAGCAGTTTACTAGCGGGAGGGGGAACAGATACGCAGTATTTT
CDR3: CASSLLAGGGTDTQYF

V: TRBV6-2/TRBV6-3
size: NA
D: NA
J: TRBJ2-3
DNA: TGTGCCAGCAGTCGCCGACTAGTATCAGATACGCAGTATTTT
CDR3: CASSRRLVSDTQYF

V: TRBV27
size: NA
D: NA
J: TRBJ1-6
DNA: TGTGCCAGCAGTTACAACCCCCCATCACCCCTCCACTTT
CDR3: CASSYNPPSPLHF

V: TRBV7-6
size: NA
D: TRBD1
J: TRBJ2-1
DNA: TGTGCCAGCAGCGTCGACAGGGTGAATGAGCAGTTCTTC
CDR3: CASSVDRVNEQFF

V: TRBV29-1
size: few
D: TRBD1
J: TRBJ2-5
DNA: TGCAGCGTCCGAACCGGACAGGGAAGAGAGACCCAGTACTTC
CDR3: CSVRTGQGRETQYF

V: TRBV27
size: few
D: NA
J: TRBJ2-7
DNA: TGTGCCAGCCGGAACAGAGGGACCTACGAGCAGTACTTC
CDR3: CASRNRGTYEQYF

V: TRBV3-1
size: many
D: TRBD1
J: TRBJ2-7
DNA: TGTGCCAGCAGCCTGGGACAGGGTCGCTACGAGCAGTACTTC
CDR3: CASSLGQGRYEQYF

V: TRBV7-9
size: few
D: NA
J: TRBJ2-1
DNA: TGTGCCAGCAGCTTCCAGGGACCATATAATGAGCAGTTCTTC
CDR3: CASSFQGPYNEQFF

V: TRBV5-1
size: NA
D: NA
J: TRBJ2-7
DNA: TGCGCCAGCAGCTTGGGAGGCGGGTACGAGCAGTACTTC
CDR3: CASSLGGGYEQYF

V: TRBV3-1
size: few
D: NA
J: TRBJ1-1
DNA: TGTGCCAGCAGCCAAGATACACAGGGGAACACTGAAGCTTTCTTT
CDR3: CASSQDTQGNTEAFF

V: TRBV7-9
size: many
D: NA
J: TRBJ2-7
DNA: TGTGCCAGCAGTCTTCAGGGTTTCGAGCAGTACTTC
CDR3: CASSLQGFEQYF

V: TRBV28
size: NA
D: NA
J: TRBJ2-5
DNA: TGTGCCAGCAGTTTAATGGGGCCGGAGACCCAGTACTTC
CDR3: CASSLMGPETQYF

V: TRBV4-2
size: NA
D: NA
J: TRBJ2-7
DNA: TGTGCCAGCAGCCAAGCGGCAGGCTCCTACGAGCAGTACTTC
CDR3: CASSQAAGSYEQYF

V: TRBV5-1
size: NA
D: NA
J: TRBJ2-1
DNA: TGCGCCAGCAGCTTGCCGGGTGAGCAGTTCTTC
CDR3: CASSLPGEQFF

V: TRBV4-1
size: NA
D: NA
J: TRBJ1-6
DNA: TGCGCCAGCAGCCAAGAGCCAGGGCTGGGGTTTTCACCCCTCCACTTT
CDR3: CASSQEPGLGFSPLHF

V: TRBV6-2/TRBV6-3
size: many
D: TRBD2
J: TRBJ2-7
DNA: TGTGCCAGCAGTAACCCAGGGCCCTCCTCGGGAGGGCAGTACTTC
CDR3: CASSNPGPSSGGQYF

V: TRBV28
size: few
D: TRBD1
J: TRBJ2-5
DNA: TGTGCCAGCAGCCCCGACAGGGTGGCGCAAGAGACCCAGTACTTC
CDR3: CASSPDRVAQETQYF

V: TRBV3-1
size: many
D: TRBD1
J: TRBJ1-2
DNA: TGTGCCAGCAGCCAAGATGGACCAGGGGGCTATGGCTACACCTTC
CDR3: CASSQDGPGGYGYTF

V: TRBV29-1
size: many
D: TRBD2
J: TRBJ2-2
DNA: TGCAGCGCCCGGACTAGCGGTCTCACCGGGGAGCTGTTTTTT
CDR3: CSARTSGLTGELFF

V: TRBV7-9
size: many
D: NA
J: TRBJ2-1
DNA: TGTGCCACTCTAAGGCCCGAGATTGATGAGCAGTTCTTC
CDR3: CATLRPEIDEQFF

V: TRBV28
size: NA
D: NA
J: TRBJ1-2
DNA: TGTGCCAGCAGTCCGTCCCGGGTTTCTAACTATGGCTACACCTTC
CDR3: CASSPSRVSNYGYTF

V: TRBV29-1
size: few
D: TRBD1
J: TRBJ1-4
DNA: TGCAGCGTCGACACAGGGGGCGGGAATGAAAAACTGTTTTTT
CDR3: CSVDTGGGNEKLFF

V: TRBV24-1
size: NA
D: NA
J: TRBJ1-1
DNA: TGTGCCACCAGTGATTTGGGCGGGACTGAAGCTTTCTTT
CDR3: CATSDLGGTEAFF

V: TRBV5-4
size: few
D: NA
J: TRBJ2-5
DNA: TGTGCCAGCAGCGACAAGTCGTACCAAGAGACCCAGTACTTC
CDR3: CASSDKSYQETQYF

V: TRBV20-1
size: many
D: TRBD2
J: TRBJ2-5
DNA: TGCAGTGCTAGGGATGTAGCGGGTACTGAGACCCAGTACTTC
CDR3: CSARDVAGTETQYF

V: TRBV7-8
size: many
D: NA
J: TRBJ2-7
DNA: TGTGCCAGCAGCCCTGGGACGTACAGCTCCTACGAGCAGTACTTC
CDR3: CASSPGTYSSYEQYF

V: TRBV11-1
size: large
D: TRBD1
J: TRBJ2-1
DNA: TGTGCCAGCACCGAAGACAGGGGGGGTTTGAATGAGCAGTTCTTC
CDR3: CASTEDRGGLNEQFF

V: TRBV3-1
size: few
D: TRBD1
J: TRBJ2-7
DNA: TGTGCCAGCGGGGACAGCTCCTACGAGCAGTACTTC
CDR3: CASGDSSYEQYF

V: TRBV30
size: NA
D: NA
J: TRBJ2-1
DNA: TGTGCCTGGGGACCGGACAGTAGTAATGAGCAGTTCTTC
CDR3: CAWGPDSSNEQFF

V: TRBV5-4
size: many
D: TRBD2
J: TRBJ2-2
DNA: TGTGCCAGCAGCAAGGGACTAGCGGGATCGGACGGGGAGCTGTTTTTT
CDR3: CASSKGLAGSDGELFF

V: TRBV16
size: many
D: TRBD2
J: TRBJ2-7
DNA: TGTGCCAGCAGCCAAACACGGACTAGCGGGTACGAGCAGTACTTC
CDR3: CASSQTRTSGYEQYF

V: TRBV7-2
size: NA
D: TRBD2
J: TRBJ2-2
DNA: TGTGCCAGCAGCCGATCAGGACTAGCGGTAAACACCGGGGAGCTGTTTTTT
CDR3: CASSRSGLAVNTGELFF

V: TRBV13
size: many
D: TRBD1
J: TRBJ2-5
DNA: TGTGCCAGCAGCGAACGGACAGGACAAGAGACCCAGTACTTC
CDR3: CASSERTGQETQYF

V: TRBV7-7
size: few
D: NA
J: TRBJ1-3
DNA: TGTGCCAGCAGCTTAGGGCCTGGAAACACCATATATTTT
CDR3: CASSLGPGNTIYF

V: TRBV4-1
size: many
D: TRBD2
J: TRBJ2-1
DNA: TGCGCCAGCAGCCAAGAGTGGTCGGCGAGACTAGCGGACAATGAGCAGTTCTTC
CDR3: CASSQEWSARLADNEQFF

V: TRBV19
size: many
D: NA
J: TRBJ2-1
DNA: TGTGCCAGTAGTACTATTCAAGAGGGGTACAATGAGCAGTTCTTC
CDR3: CASSTIQEGYNEQFF

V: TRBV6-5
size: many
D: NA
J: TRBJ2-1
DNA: TGTGCCACGATAGCGTTGGGGGAGCAGTTCTTC
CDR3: CATIALGEQFF

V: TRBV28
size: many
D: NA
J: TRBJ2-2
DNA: TGTGCCAGCAGTTTGGGTCTACCCATAATAACTATCCGTCCGGACACCGGGGAGCTGTTTTTT
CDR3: CASSLGLPIITIRPDTGELFF

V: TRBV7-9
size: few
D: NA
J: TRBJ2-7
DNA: TGTGCCAGCAGGTATAGCGGAGACGAGCAGTACTTC
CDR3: CASRYSGDEQYF